This record looks at one T cell receptor beta chain sequence and its context. Its antigen is as yet unknown. The sample belongs to a study of beta chain features in type 1 diabetes. The wider study: Healthy donors resembled patients in age, gender and cell yields. The study, taken as a whole, reports: For type 1 diabetes patients, VDJ junctions showed fewer insertions and more deletions. Amplification by PCR could prefer shorter templates, with the same effect in patients and controls. People with Type 1 diabetes carried modestly yet significantly shorter TCRB CDR3s in all four CD4+ subsets. Within patients, naive, central memory and Treg TCRB repertoires seemed more similar than within healthy donors.

This CDR3 has 16 amino acids. CDR1 is SGHDN and CDR2 is FVKESK in the germline V gene. The ends lost 2 bases at V and 3 bases at J; junction bases unmatched: 6. TCRB transcripts that were expressed got sequenced, as all of the isolated RNA had been reverse transcribed. This table comes from immunoSEQ multiplex PCR, and its TCRdb copy is limited to in-frame clones, with some not included. The repertoire holds hundreds of thousands of clones, 13% seen once, with 0.022% in the top ten. The sequencing sample was made of naive CD4+ T cells from blood. The origin of this receptor is a young man with type 1 diabetes. The chain combines TRBV14 with TRBJ1-5; 8 bases align to TRBD1. This chain's CDR3 is CASSQLGQGANQPQHF. The CDR3 bases are TGTGCCAGCAGCCAATTAGGACAGGGCGCCAATCAGCCCCAGCATTTT. Full variable domain (missing parts from reference TRBV14 and TRBJ1-5): EAGVTQFPSHSVIEKGQTVTLRCDPISGHDNLYWYRRVMGKEIKFLLHFVKESKQDESGMPNNRFLAERTGGTYSTLKVQPAELEDSGVYFCASSQLGQGANQPQHFGDGTRLSIL.